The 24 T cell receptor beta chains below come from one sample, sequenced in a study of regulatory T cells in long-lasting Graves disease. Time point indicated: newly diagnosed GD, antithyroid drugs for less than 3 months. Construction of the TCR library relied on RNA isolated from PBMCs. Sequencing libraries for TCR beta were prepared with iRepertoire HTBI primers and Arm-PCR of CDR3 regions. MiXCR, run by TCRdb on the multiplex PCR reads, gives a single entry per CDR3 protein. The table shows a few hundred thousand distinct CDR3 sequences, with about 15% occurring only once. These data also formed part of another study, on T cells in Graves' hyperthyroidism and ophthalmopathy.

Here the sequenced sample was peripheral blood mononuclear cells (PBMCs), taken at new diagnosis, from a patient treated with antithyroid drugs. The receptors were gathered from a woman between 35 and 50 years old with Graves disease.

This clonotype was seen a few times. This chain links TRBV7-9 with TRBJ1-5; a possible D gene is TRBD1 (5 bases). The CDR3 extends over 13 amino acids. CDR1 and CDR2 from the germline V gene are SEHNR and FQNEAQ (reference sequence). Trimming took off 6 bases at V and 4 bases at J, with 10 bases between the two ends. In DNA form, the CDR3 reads TGTGCCAGCAGAGAACAGGAAAATCAGCCCCAGCATTTT. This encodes CASREQENQPQHF.

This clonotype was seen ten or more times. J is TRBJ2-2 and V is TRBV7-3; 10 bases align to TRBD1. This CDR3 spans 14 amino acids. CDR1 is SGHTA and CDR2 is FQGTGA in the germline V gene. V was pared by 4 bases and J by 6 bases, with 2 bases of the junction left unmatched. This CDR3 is CASSSGQGAGELFF. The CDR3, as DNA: TGTGCCAGCAGCTCTGGACAGGGGGCCGGGGAGCTGTTTTTT. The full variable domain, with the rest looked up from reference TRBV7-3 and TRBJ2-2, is GAGVSQTPSNKVTEKGKYVELRCDPISGHTALYWYRQSLGQGPEFLIYFQGTGAADDSGLPNDRFFAVRPEGSVSTLKIQRTERGDSAVYLCASSSGQGAGELFFGEGSRLTVL.

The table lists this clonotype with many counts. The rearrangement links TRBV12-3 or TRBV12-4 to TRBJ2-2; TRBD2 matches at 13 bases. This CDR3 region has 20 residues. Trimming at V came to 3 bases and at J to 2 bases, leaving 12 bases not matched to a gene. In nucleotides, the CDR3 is TGTGCCAGCAGTTTCTATCCCGGGACTAGCGGGGCTATAAACACCGGGGAGCTGTTTTTT. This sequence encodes CASSFYPGTSGAINTGELFF.

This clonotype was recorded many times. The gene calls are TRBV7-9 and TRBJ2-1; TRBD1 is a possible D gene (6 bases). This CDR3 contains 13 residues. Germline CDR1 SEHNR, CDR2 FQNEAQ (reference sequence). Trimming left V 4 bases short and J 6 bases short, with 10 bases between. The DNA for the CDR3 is TGTGCCAGCAGCTCCGCAGGGGCCAATGAGCAGTTCTTC. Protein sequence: CASSSAGANEQFF. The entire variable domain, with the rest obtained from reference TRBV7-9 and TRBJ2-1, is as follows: DTGVSQNPRHKITKRGQNVTFRCDPISEHNRLYWYRQTLGQGPEFLTYFQNEAQLEKSRLLSDRFSAERPKGSFSTLEIQRTEQGDSAMYLCASSSAGANEQFFGPGTRLTVL.

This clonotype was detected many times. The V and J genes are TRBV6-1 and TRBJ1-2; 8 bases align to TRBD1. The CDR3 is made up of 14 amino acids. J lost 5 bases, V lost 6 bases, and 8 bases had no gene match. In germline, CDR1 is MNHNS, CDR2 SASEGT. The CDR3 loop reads CASRTGEGLYGYTF. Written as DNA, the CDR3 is TGTGCCAGCAGGACAGGGGAAGGATTATATGGCTACACCTTC.

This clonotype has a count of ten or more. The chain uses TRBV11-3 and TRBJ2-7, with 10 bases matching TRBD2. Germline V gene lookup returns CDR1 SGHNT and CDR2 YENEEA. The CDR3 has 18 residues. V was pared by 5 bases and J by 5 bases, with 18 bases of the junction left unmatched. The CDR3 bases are TGTGCCAGCAGCCCTAGCCCCTTCAGCGGGAGGGGAGACGACGAGCAGTACTTC. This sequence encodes CASSPSPFSGRGDDEQYF.

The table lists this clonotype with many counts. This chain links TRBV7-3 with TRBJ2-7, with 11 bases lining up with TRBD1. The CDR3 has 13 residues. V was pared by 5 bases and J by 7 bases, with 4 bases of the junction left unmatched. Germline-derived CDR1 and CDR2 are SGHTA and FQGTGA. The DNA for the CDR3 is TGTGCCAGCAGCCTGGACAGGGGGCGAGAGCAGTACTTC. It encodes CASSLDRGREQYF.

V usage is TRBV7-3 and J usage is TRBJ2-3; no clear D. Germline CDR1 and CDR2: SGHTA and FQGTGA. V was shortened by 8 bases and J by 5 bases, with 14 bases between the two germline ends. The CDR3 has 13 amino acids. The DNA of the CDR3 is TGTGCCAGCGGGCCCCATTTGGGAGATACGCAGTATTTT. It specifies CASGPHLGDTQYF. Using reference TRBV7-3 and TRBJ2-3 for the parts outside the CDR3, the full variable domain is GAGVSQTPSNKVTEKGKYVELRCDPISGHTALYWYRQSLGQGPEFLIYFQGTGAADDSGLPNDRFFAVRPEGSVSTLKIQRTERGDSAVYLCASGPHLGDTQYFGPGTRLTVL.

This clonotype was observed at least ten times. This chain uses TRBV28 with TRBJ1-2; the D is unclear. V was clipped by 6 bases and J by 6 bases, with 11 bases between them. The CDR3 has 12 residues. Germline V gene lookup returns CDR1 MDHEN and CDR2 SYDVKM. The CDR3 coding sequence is TGTGCCAGCAGCACCAACAGAGATGGCTACACCTTC. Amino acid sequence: CASSTNRDGYTF.

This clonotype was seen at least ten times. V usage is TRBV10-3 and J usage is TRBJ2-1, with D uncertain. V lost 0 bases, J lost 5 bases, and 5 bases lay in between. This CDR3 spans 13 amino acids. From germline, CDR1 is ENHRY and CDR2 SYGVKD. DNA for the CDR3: TGTGCCATCAGTGAGTCGGGGAACAATGAGCAGTTCTTC. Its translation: CAISESGNNEQFF.

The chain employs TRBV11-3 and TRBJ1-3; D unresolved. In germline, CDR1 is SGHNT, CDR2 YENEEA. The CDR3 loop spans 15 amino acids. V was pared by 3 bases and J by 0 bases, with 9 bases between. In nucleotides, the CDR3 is TGTGCCAGCAGCTTTGAGGGAGACTCTGGAAACACCATATATTTT. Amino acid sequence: CASSFEGDSGNTIYF.

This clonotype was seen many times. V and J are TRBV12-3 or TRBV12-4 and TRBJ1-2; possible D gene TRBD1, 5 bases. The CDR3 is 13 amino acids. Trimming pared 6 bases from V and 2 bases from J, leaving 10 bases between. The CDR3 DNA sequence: TGTGCCAGCAGGGGGCGCGGCAACTATGGCTACACCTTC. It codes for CASRGRGNYGYTF.

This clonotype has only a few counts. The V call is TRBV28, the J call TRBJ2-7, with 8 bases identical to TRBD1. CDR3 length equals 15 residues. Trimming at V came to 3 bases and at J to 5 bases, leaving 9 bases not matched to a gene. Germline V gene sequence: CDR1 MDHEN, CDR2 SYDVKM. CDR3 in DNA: TGTGCCAGCAGTTTGAGAGACAGGGGTATCCACGAGCAGTACTTC. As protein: CASSLRDRGIHEQYF.

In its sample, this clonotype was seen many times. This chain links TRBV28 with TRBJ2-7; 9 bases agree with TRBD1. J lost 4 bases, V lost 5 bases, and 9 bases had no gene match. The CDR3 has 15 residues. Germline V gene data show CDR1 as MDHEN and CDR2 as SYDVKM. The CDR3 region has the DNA TGTGCCAGCAGTGACGGACAGGGGTGGGCTTACGAGCAGTACTTC. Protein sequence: CASSDGQGWAYEQYF.

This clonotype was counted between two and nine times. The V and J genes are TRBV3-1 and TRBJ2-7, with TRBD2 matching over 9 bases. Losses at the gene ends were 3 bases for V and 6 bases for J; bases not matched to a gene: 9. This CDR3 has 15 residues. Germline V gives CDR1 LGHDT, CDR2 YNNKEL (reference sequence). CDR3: CASSQGVAGEFEQYF. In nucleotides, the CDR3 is TGTGCCAGCAGCCAGGGGGTAGCGGGAGAGTTCGAGCAGTACTTC.

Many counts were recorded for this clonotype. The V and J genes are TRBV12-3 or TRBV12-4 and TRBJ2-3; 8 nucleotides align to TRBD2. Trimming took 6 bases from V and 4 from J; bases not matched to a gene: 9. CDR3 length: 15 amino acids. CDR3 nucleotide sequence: TGTGCCAGCAGCCCCAGCGGGAGCTTCGCAGATACGCAGTATTTT. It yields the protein CASSPSGSFADTQYF.

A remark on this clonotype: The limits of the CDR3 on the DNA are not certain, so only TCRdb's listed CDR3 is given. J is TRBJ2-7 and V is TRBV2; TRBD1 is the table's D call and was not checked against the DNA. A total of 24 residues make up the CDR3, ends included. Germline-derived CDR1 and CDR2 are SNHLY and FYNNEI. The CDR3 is CASTNQTSMYLCASTRDRGYEQYF.

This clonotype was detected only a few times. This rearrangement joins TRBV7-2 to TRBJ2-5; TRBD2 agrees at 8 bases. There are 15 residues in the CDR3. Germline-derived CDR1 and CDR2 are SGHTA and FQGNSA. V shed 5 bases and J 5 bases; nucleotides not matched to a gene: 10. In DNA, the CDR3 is TGTGCCAGCAGCACTCCCGGGACTAGGGTGGAGACCCAGTACTTC. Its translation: CASSTPGTRVETQYF.

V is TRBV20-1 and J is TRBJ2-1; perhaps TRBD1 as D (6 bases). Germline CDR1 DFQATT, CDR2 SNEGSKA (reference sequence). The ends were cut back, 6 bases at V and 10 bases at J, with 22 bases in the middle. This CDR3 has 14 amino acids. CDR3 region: CSATVGAGTSEQFF. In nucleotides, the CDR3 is TGCAGTGCGACCGTGGGGGCGGGTACCTCGGAGCAGTTCTTC.

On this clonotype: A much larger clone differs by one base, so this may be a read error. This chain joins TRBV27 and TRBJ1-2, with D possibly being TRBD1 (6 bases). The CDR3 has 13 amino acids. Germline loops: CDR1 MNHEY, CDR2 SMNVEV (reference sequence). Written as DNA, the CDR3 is TGTACCAGCAGTTTAGGGGGGGCCTATGGCTACACCTTC. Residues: CTSSLGGAYGYTF.

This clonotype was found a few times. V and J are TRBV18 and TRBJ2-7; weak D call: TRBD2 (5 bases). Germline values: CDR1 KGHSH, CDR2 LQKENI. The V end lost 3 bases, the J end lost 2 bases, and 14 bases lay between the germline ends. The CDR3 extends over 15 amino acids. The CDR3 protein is CASSPSPPGAYEQYF. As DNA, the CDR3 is TGTGCCAGCTCACCGTCTCCACCCGGGGCCTACGAGCAGTACTTC.

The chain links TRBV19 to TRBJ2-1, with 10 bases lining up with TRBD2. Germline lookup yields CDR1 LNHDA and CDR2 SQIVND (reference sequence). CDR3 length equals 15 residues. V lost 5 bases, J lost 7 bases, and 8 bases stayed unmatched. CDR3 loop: CASSVSSGLANEQFF. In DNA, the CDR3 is TGTGCCAGTAGTGTTAGTTCGGGACTAGCGAATGAGCAGTTCTTC.

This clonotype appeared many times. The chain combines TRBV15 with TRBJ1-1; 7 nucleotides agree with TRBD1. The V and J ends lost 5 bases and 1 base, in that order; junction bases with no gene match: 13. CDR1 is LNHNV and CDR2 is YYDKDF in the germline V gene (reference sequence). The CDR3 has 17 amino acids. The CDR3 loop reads CATSGTGAAGQNTEAFF. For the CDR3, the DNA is TGTGCCACCAGCGGAACAGGGGCGGCGGGGCAGAACACTGAAGCTTTCTTT.

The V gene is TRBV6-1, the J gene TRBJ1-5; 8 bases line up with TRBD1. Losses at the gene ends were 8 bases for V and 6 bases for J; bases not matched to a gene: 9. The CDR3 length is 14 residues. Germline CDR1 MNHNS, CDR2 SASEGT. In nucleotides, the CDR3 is TGTGCCAGCGGATTGCGACAGGGGCGTCAGCCCCAGCATTTT. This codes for CASGLRQGRQPQHF.